A single sample gave rise to the 28 T cell receptor beta chains below, sequenced in a study of cytomegalovirus exposure and HLA in healthy donors. Use of 60 Vbeta and 13 Jbeta primers characterized the PCR. Clones were sequenced by immunoSEQ multiplex PCR, and TCRdb holds only the in-frame ones, with some missing. This table has 100,000 to 150,000 clones, over 80% appearing once. The sample consisted of PBMCs. The receptors here all came from a boy aged 5 to 17 in good health and CMV-seronegative.

This chain uses TRBV27 with TRBJ2-1, with 9 bases fitting TRBD2. In germline, CDR1 is MNHEY, CDR2 SMNVEV (reference sequence). After removal of 5 bases from V and 4 bases from J, the junction contained 6 bases not matched to a gene. CDR3 length: 15 amino acids. CDR3 sequence reads: CASSPLAGLYNEQFF. The CDR3 DNA follows: TGTGCCAGCAGTCCTCTAGCGGGGCTTTACAATGAGCAGTTCTTC.

This clone appeared a few times. The chain joins TRBV7-9 to TRBJ1-1; 8 nucleotides match TRBD1. The J segment lost 3 bases and the V segment lost 4 bases, leaving 7 bases of the junction unmatched. Looked up from germline, CDR1 is SEHNR and CDR2 is FQNEAQ (reference sequence). This CDR3 comprises 15 residues. The CDR3 DNA sequence: TGTGCCAGCAGCTCGCCGTGGGGACAGGACACTGAAGCTTTCTTT. It codes for CASSSPWGQDTEAFF. Drawing the rest from reference TRBV7-9 and TRBJ1-1, the complete variable domain is DTGVSQNPRHKITKRGQNVTFRCDPISEHNRLYWYRQTLGQGPEFLTYFQNEAQLEKSRLLSDRFSAERPKGSFSTLEIQRTEQGDSAMYLCASSSPWGQDTEAFFGQGTRLTVV.

The chain couples TRBV2 to TRBJ2-7; 9 nucleotides agree with TRBD2. The CDR3 is 16 amino acids. V lost 1 base, J lost 0 bases, and 4 bases stayed unmatched. Germline V gene lookup returns CDR1 SNHLY and CDR2 FYNNEI. The CDR3 is CASSEEGLASSYEQYF. The CDR3 nucleotides are TGTGCCAGCAGTGAAGAGGGACTAGCTAGCTCCTACGAGCAGTACTTC.

This chain uses TRBV7-2 with TRBJ2-1; TRBD2 agrees at 11 bases. This CDR3 has 16 amino acids. With V trimmed by 4 bases and J by 4 bases, 6 bases remained unmatched. Germline V gene data show CDR1 as SGHTA and CDR2 as FQGNSA. The CDR3 region has the DNA TGTGCCAGCAGCTCCTTTGGGACTAGCGGTTACAATGAGCAGTTCTTC. This gives the protein CASSSFGTSGYNEQFF.

This clone was seen only a few times. The chain links TRBV30 to TRBJ1-2; 7 bases match TRBD1. Unmatched junction bases numbered 17, after V lost 3 bases and J lost 7 bases. The germline CDR1 and CDR2 sequences are GTSNPN and SVGIG (reference sequence). The CDR3 loop spans 16 amino acids. The CDR3 nucleotides read TGTGCCTGGAGAGCGCCTTTGGGACAGAGGAGGGGTGGCTACACCTTC. Residues: CAWRAPLGQRRGGYTF.

This chain uses TRBV15 with TRBJ2-2; D is possibly TRBD2 (5 bases). CDR1 is LNHNV and CDR2 is YYDKDF in the germline V gene (reference sequence). This CDR3 spans 16 amino acids. The ends were cut back, 7 bases at V and 4 bases at J, with 19 bases in the middle. The CDR3 sequence: CATTRRTKWVTGELFF. The DNA of the CDR3 is TGTGCCACCACACGGAGGACCAAATGGGTCACCGGGGAGCTGTTTTTT.

The table lists this clone with a few counts. V usage is TRBV7-9 and J usage is TRBJ2-7; 7 bases map to TRBD2. The CDR3 length is 16 residues. J was trimmed by 6 bases and V by 2 bases; bases with no gene match: 13. The germline CDR1 and CDR2 sequences are SEHNR and FQNEAQ (reference sequence). CDR3 nucleotides: TGTGCCAGCAGCTTACGGGGGGACGGGGCAAGGGGCGAGCAGTACTTC. Its protein product is CASSLRGDGARGEQYF.

This chain uses TRBV6-1 with TRBJ2-1, with TRBD2 matching over 9 bases. CDR1 and CDR2 from the germline V gene are MNHNS and SASEGT. The J segment lost 2 bases and the V segment lost 6 bases, leaving 5 bases of the junction unmatched. This CDR3 is built from 15 residues. The CDR3 reads CASRDVAGAYNEQFF. The CDR3 bases are TGTGCCAGCAGGGACGTAGCGGGAGCCTACAATGAGCAGTTCTTC.

The chain uses TRBV19 and TRBJ2-7, with 8 nucleotides matching TRBD1. The CDR3 is 14 residues long. Per the germline V gene, CDR1 is LNHDA and CDR2 is SQIVND (reference sequence). V gave up 7 bases and J gave up 3 bases; unmatched junction bases: 8. The CDR3 spells CASTAGQGDYEQYF. The CDR3 bases are TGTGCCAGTACCGCAGGACAGGGCGACTACGAGCAGTACTTC.

Worth noting for this clone: As the CDR3 is not closed by the conserved phenylalanine or tryptophan, this likely results from a read error. The DNA is left out, because the CDR3 cannot be placed on it with certainty; the CDR3 is given as TCRdb lists it. This chain uses TRBV20-1 with TRBJ1-1; the table's D call, TRBD1, has no DNA check behind it. CDR1 and CDR2 (germline): DFQATT, SNEGSKA (reference sequence). The CDR3 extends over 11 residues, inclusive of both ends. The CDR3 spells CSARDQHQQGI.

A few counts support this clone. The J gene is TRBJ1-4, the V gene TRBV6-6, with D possibly TRBD1 on 6 matching bases. The CDR3 has 12 amino acids. From germline, CDR1 is MNHNY and CDR2 SVGAGI (reference sequence). Between the trimmed V and J ends, which lost 8 bases and 8 bases, there was a span of 12 bases. DNA of the CDR3: TGTGCCAGCCGGGCAGGGGAGGAAAAACTGTTTTTT. Amino acids: CASRAGEEKLFF.

J is TRBJ1-1 and V is TRBV6-1; D unresolved. Germline loops: CDR1 MNHNS, CDR2 SASEGT. V was shortened by 7 bases and J by 0 bases, with 12 bases between the two germline ends. This CDR3 spans 14 amino acids. The CDR3 is CASKTAPMNTEAFF. DNA of the CDR3: TGTGCCAGCAAAACCGCGCCCATGAACACTGAAGCTTTCTTT.

CDR3 nucleotide sequence: TGTGCCAGCAGTGAAGGTGTGAGGCGGGGCGAGCAGTACTTC. This translates into CASSEGVRRGEQYF. This chain connects TRBV25-1 to TRBJ2-7; possibly TRBD2 for D (6 bases). Between the trimmed V and J ends, which lost 2 bases and 6 bases, there was a span of 14 bases. This CDR3 region has 14 residues. Germline loops: CDR1 MGHDK, CDR2 SYGVNS.

The chain combines TRBV4-2 with TRBJ1-5; unclear D gene. The CDR3 runs 15 residues. Germline V gives CDR1 LGHNA, CDR2 YNFKEQ. Trimming took off 0 bases at V and 2 bases at J, with 8 bases between the two ends. The CDR3 region has the DNA TGTGCCAGCAGCCAAGAGGGCGAAGGCAATCAGCCCCAGCATTTT. It codes for CASSQEGEGNQPQHF.

In regard to this clone: At the DNA level, this CDR3 is encoded by other sequences in the same sample as well. The chain recombines TRBV5-1 with TRBJ2-1, with 8 bases lining up with TRBD2. CDR3 length equals 15 residues. V trimming: 2 bases; J trimming: 0 bases; junction bases outside the gene matches: 1. Germline values: CDR1 SGHRS, CDR2 YFSETQ. CDR3 residues: CASSFSGSSYNEQFF. The CDR3 nucleotides read TGCGCCAGCAGCTTCAGCGGGAGCTCCTACAATGAGCAGTTCTTC.

The V and J genes are TRBV11-2 and TRBJ1-4, with 10 positions matching TRBD1. V shed 5 bases, J shed 7 bases, and the junction held 4 bases outside the gene matches. The CDR3 has 14 residues. Germline V gene sequence: CDR1 SGHAT, CDR2 FQNNGV. In DNA, the CDR3 is TGTGCCAGCAGCCGGGACAGGGGAGGTGAAAAACTGTTTTTT. Its translation: CASSRDRGGEKLFF. Drawing the rest from reference TRBV11-2 and TRBJ1-4, the complete variable domain is EAGVAQSPRYKIIEKRQSVAFWCNPISGHATLYWYQQILGQGPKLLIQFQNNGVVDDSQLPKDRFSAERLKGVDSTLKIQPAKLEDSAVYLCASSRDRGGEKLFFGSGTQLSVL.

This clone was seen a few times. The gene calls are TRBV19 and TRBJ2-2; no firm D call. CDR1 LNHDA and CDR2 SQIVND come from the germline V gene (reference sequence). The CDR3 extends over 14 amino acids. Between the trimmed V and J ends, which lost 1 base and 1 base, there was a span of 4 bases. DNA for the CDR3: TGTGCCAGTAGTATAGGAGGGAACACCGGGGAGCTGTTTTTT. As protein: CASSIGGNTGELFF.

This chain connects TRBV7-2 to TRBJ2-7; 7 positions match TRBD2. Trimming cost V 0 bases and J 4 bases; bases outside gene matches: 6. The germline gives CDR1 SGHTA, CDR2 FQGNSA. CDR3 length: 15 residues. DNA for the CDR3: TGTGCCAGCAGCTTAGCGTCCCCTAGCGGTTACGAGCAGTACTTC. This codes for CASSLASPSGYEQYF.

J is TRBJ1-1 and V is TRBV30, with 9 bases aligning to TRBD1. This CDR3 spans 13 amino acids. Per the germline V gene, CDR1 is GTSNPN and CDR2 is SVGIG (reference sequence). The V segment lost 5 bases and the J segment 7 bases; nucleotides outside the gene matches: 8. The CDR3 sequence is CAWAGQGVGEAFF. The CDR3 nucleotides read TGTGCCTGGGCGGGACAGGGAGTCGGTGAAGCTTTCTTT.

The CDR3, as DNA: TGTGCCAGCAGTCATCGGGACAGCTACGAGCAGTACTTC. Translation gives CASSHRDSYEQYF. V and J are TRBV7-9 and TRBJ2-7, with 7 bases identical to TRBD1. V was clipped by 6 bases and J by 3 bases; unmatched bases: 5. Germline assignment: CDR1 SEHNR and CDR2 FQNEAQ (reference sequence). The length of the CDR3 is 13 residues. The complete variable domain, with remaining parts taken from reference TRBV7-9 and TRBJ2-7, reads DTGVSQNPRHKITKRGQNVTFRCDPISEHNRLYWYRQTLGQGPEFLTYFQNEAQLEKSRLLSDRFSAERPKGSFSTLEIQRTEQGDSAMYLCASSHRDSYEQYFGPGTRLTVT.

The chain uses TRBV7-3 and TRBJ2-3; TRBD2 matches at 8 bases. CDR3 length equals 17 residues. J gave up 0 bases and V 3 bases, and 8 bases lay outside the gene matches. CDR1 is SGHTA and CDR2 is FQGTGA in the germline V gene. The CDR3 DNA is TGTGCCAGCAGCTTCCTTGGGCTAGCGGGTAGCACAGATACGCAGTATTTT. Its protein product is CASSFLGLAGSTDTQYF.

Of note for this clone: One end of the junction varies from germline; a read error may be responsible. The chain is built from TRBV7-9 and TRBJ1-2, with D unclear. The length of the CDR3 is 12 residues. Germline V gives CDR1 SEHNR, CDR2 FQNEAQ (reference sequence). The DNA for the CDR3 is TGTTCCAGCAGCTTAGAAGCCTATGGCTACACCTTC. The encoded protein is CSSSLEAYGYTF.

V gene TRBV7-2 combines with J gene TRBJ2-2, with 8 bases that match TRBD1. Germline-derived CDR1 and CDR2 are SGHTA and FQGNSA. CDR3 length: 14 amino acids. Unmatched junction bases numbered 7, after V lost 6 bases and J lost 7 bases. Here the CDR3 reads CASSSDRGVGELFF. CDR3 sequence (DNA): TGTGCCAGCAGTTCAGACAGGGGCGTCGGGGAGCTGTTTTTT.

This chain connects TRBV7-9 to TRBJ1-2, with 7 bases fitting TRBD1. The V gene's germline CDR1 is SEHNR and CDR2 FQNEAQ (reference sequence). The junction had 8 bases not matched to a gene; V was cut back by 2 bases and J by 8 bases. The CDR3 contains 14 residues. CDR3 loop: CASSLPPPTGGYTF. The CDR3 DNA reads as TGTGCCAGCAGCTTACCCCCCCCGACAGGGGGCTACACCTTC. Full variable domain (outside the CDR3, taken from reference TRBV7-9 and TRBJ1-2): DTGVSQNPRHKITKRGQNVTFRCDPISEHNRLYWYRQTLGQGPEFLTYFQNEAQLEKSRLLSDRFSAERPKGSFSTLEIQRTEQGDSAMYLCASSLPPPTGGYTFGSGTRLTVV.

This chain uses TRBV9 with TRBJ1-1, with D perhaps TRBD1 (5 bases). V was shortened by 5 bases and J by 0 bases, with 14 bases between the two germline ends. The germline V gene has CDR1 SGDLS and CDR2 YYNGEE. The CDR3 is 15 amino acids. The CDR3 protein is CASSGQTAMNTEAFF. The CDR3 nucleotides read TGTGCCAGCAGTGGCCAGACAGCAATGAACACTGAAGCTTTCTTT.

The chain is built from TRBV4-1 and TRBJ2-3; TRBD2 might be the D (5 bases). The CDR3 is 16 residues long. CDR1 and CDR2 from the germline V gene are MGHRA and YSYEKL. The ends were cut back, 0 bases at V and 6 bases at J, with 16 bases in the middle. The CDR3 DNA reads TGCGCCAGCAGCCAAGATCCGAGGGAATTTAAGGATACGCAGTATTTT. It translates to CASSQDPREFKDTQYF.

V usage is TRBV9 and J usage is TRBJ2-3, with a weak D call TRBD1 (7 bases). The germline V and J ends were trimmed by 0 bases and 4 bases, with 15 bases remaining between them. CDR1 is SGDLS, CDR2 YYNGEE, per germline. This CDR3 region has 16 residues. CDR3 in amino acids: CASSVAGGGVADTQYF. The DNA of the CDR3 is TGTGCCAGCAGCGTAGCTGGAGGGGGCGTCGCAGATACGCAGTATTTT.

The chain has TRBV6-5 and TRBJ2-7; 12 bases map to TRBD2. The V gene end was trimmed by 10 bases and the J gene end by 6 bases; junction bases not matched to a gene: 10. The CDR3 has 14 residues. Germline V gene sequence: CDR1 MNHEY, CDR2 SVGAGI. The CDR3: CATEQTSGSSEQYF. In DNA, the CDR3 is TGTGCCACCGAACAGACTAGCGGGAGTTCCGAGCAGTACTTC.